The 30 T cell receptor beta chains given below trace back to one sample, sequenced in a study of blood T cells in healthy people across ages. Alongside a J-beta primer mix, a sample-barcoded 5' primer served in a second PCR lasting about 6 to 12 cycles. MiXCR, run by TCRdb on the 5' RACE reads, gives a single entry per CDR3 protein. The sample has hundreds of thousands of distinct CDR3 sequences, roughly 64% seen once. The sequenced sample was blood. All receptors derive from a man aged 25 to 40 in good health.

The chain combines TRBV5-1 with TRBJ2-5; D remains ambiguous. The CDR3 sequence is 13 residues long. The germline V gene has CDR1 SGHRS and CDR2 YFSETQ. Trimming stripped 1 base from V and 3 bases from J, with 7 bases between. CDR3 region: CASSLWPKETQYF. The DNA for the CDR3 is TGCGCCAGCAGCTTGTGGCCGAAAGAGACCCAGTACTTC.

In its sample, this clonotype was seen a few times. The chain couples TRBV10-3 to TRBJ2-1, with 10 nucleotides matching TRBD2. V dropped 4 bases and J dropped 8; count of bases not matched to a gene: 8. The CDR3 totals 15 residues. Germline-derived CDR1 and CDR2 are ENHRY and SYGVKD. CDR3 sequence: CAISGERGGPYEQFF. The CDR3, as DNA: TGTGCCATCAGTGGCGAGCGGGGGGGCCCTTATGAGCAGTTCTTC.

This clonotype was picked up one time. The chain carries TRBV4-1 and TRBJ2-2; the D gene is possibly TRBD1 (5 bases). The ends were cut back, 2 bases at V and 0 bases at J, with 13 bases in the middle. Germline CDR1 and CDR2: MGHRA and YSYEKL. The CDR3 has 17 amino acids. In DNA, the CDR3 is TGCGCCAGCAGCCAATCCGGACAACCCGCGAACACCGGGGAGCTGTTTTTT. It yields the protein CASSQSGQPANTGELFF.

The chain has TRBV12-5 and TRBJ2-3; D is unresolved. The CDR3 totals 14 residues. Trimming cost V 5 bases and J 6 bases, with 15 bases left between them. Germline CDR1 and CDR2: LGHNT and FRNRAP. The CDR3 reads CASGPGGSRDTQYF. The CDR3, as DNA: TGTGCTAGTGGTCCCGGTGGTTCCAGGGATACGCAGTATTTT.

V usage is TRBV27 and J usage is TRBJ2-5; unclear D gene. The CDR3 sequence is 15 residues long. Trimming left V 2 bases short and J 2 bases short, with 12 bases between. The germline CDR1 and CDR2 sequences are MNHEY and SMNVEV (reference sequence). DNA of the CDR3: TGTGCCAGCAGTTTAAAAGGACGTGTACAAGAGACCCAGTACTTC. It codes for CASSLKGRVQETQYF.

CDR3: CASSLGQTGLGGRGYGYTF. CDR3 sequence (DNA): TGTGCCAGCAGCTTAGGCCAGACAGGACTTGGGGGGAGGGGCTATGGCTACACCTTC. The genes are TRBV7-9 and TRBJ1-2; tentatively, D is TRBD1 (6 bases). The V end lost 1 base, the J end lost 4 bases, and 25 bases lay between the germline ends. The CDR3 is 19 amino acids. The V gene's germline CDR1 is SEHNR and CDR2 FQNEAQ (reference sequence).

This clonotype was counted between two and nine times. The genes are TRBV5-1 and TRBJ2-5; the D is unclear. This CDR3 has 13 residues. Per the germline V gene, CDR1 is SGHRS and CDR2 is YFSETQ. V was trimmed by 6 bases and J by 5 bases, leaving 14 bases between them. Here the CDR3 reads CASTTTTGETQYF. The CDR3 nucleotides are TGCGCCAGCACCACGACGACCGGGGAGACCCAGTACTTC.

The chain is built from TRBV3-1 and TRBJ2-1; the match to TRBD1 covers 8 bases. V trimming: 4 bases; J trimming: 15 bases; junction bases outside the gene matches: 11. The CDR3 loop spans 13 amino acids. From germline, CDR1 is LGHDT and CDR2 YNNKEL (reference sequence). CDR3 protein: CASSPSSDREVFF. DNA for the CDR3: TGTGCCAGCAGCCCTTCCTCGGACAGGGAGGTGTTCTTC.

This clonotype has more than one count but fewer than ten. The chain employs TRBV20-1 and TRBJ2-7; 11 nucleotides line up with TRBD2. V dropped 4 bases and J dropped 4; count of bases not matched to a gene: 9. The CDR3 loop spans 15 amino acids. The germline V gene encodes CDR1 DFQATT and CDR2 SNEGSKA (reference sequence). The CDR3 sequence: CSATLAGGPVYEQYF. DNA for the CDR3: TGCAGTGCTACCTTAGCGGGAGGGCCCGTGTACGAGCAGTACTTC.

This clonotype has only one observation. This chain connects TRBV7-2 to TRBJ2-3, with D perhaps TRBD1 (6 bases). The germline V gene encodes CDR1 SGHTA and CDR2 FQGNSA. Trimming stripped 5 bases from V and 0 bases from J, with 15 bases between. The CDR3 is made up of 16 amino acids. The CDR3 sequence is CASSRTGTHSTDTQYF. The CDR3 DNA sequence: TGTGCCAGCAGCAGAACCGGGACACATAGCACAGATACGCAGTATTTT.

The rearrangement links TRBV6-2 or TRBV6-3 to TRBJ1-1; D is possibly TRBD1 (6 bases). The germline V gene has CDR1 MNHEY and CDR2 SVGEGT. The CDR3 sequence is 13 residues long. V shed 2 bases and J shed 6 bases, with 10 bases lying between them. The CDR3 DNA reads as TGTGCCAGCAGTTACGGGGGGCATGCTGAAGCTTTCTTT. This translates into CASSYGGHAEAFF.

This clonotype was seen a handful of times. The chain combines TRBV12-3 or TRBV12-4 with TRBJ1-4; 10 nucleotides line up with TRBD1. CDR3 length: 15 residues. V lost 4 bases to trimming and J lost 7 bases; unmatched junction nucleotides: 6. CDR3 bases: TGTGCCAGCAGTTCGGAACGGACAGGGGGTGAAAAACTGTTTTTT. It yields the protein CASSSERTGGEKLFF.

The chain uses TRBV29-1 and TRBJ2-1, with D perhaps matching TRBD2 (6 bases). The CDR3 contains 13 residues. Germline CDR1 SQVTM, CDR2 ANQGSEA. V dropped 6 bases and J dropped 3 bases, with 12 bases sitting between them. This CDR3 reads CSVPGLGYNEQFF. In DNA, the CDR3 is TGCAGCGTACCGGGACTGGGCTACAATGAGCAGTTCTTC.

The chain employs TRBV14 and TRBJ2-3; tentatively, D is TRBD1 (6 bases). The length of the CDR3 is 13 residues. Trimming stripped 6 bases from V and 2 bases from J, with 9 bases between. Germline-derived CDR1 and CDR2 are SGHDN and FVKESK. For the CDR3, the DNA is TGTGCCAGCAGTGACAGGATCACAGATACGCAGTATTTT. Protein sequence: CASSDRITDTQYF.

The chain uses TRBV10-3 and TRBJ2-3, with D tentatively TRBD1 (5 bases). This CDR3 is 13 amino acids long. The V end lost 8 bases, the J end lost 1 base, and 10 bases lay between the germline ends. CDR1 and CDR2 from the germline V gene are ENHRY and SYGVKD. CDR3 nucleotide sequence: TGTGCCATCGGGGCAGACCGCACAGATACGCAGTATTTT. It yields the protein CAIGADRTDTQYF.

This clonotype has more than one count but fewer than ten. V and J are TRBV6-2 or TRBV6-3 and TRBJ2-5; D is tentatively TRBD1 or TRBD2 (5 bases each). The V gene's germline CDR1 is MNHEY and CDR2 SVGEGT. The V gene lost 0 bases and the J gene lost 7 bases, with 12 bases spanning the gap. The CDR3 contains 14 residues. The CDR3 coding sequence is TGTGCCAGCAGTTACTCGAGGGATGGGGGGACCCAGTACTTC. Its translation is CASSYSRDGGTQYF.

This chain joins TRBV13 and TRBJ2-3; possible D gene TRBD1, 6 bases. Trimming took 1 base from V and 2 from J, leaving 16 bases between them. This CDR3 has 17 residues. Per germline, CDR1 PRHDT and CDR2 FYEKMQ (reference sequence). The chain's CDR3 is CASSLVGDNPSTDTQYF. DNA for the CDR3: TGTGCCAGCAGCTTAGTAGGGGACAACCCTTCCACAGATACGCAGTATTTT.

This chain connects TRBV29-1 to TRBJ2-7; TRBD2 might be the D (5 bases). CDR1 SQVTM and CDR2 ANQGSEA come from the germline V gene. With 5 bases removed from V and 3 bases from J, the gap between germline ends came to 8 bases. The CDR3 runs 11 residues. CDR3 sequence reads: CSVSDYYEQYF. Here the CDR3 DNA reads TGCAGCGTTTCAGACTACTACGAGCAGTACTTC.

The V call is TRBV7-2, the J call TRBJ1-5; D is undetermined. V dropped 1 base and J dropped 7 bases, with 14 bases sitting between them. Germline lookup yields CDR1 SGHTA and CDR2 FQGNSA. This CDR3 region has 15 residues. The CDR3 DNA reads TGTGCCAGCAGCTTAGATTCGTCCCCCGGCCAGCCCCAGCATTTT. Translation: CASSLDSSPGQPQHF.

This clonotype showed up just a few times. The chain joins TRBV20-1 to TRBJ2-3, with 7 positions matching TRBD1. CDR3 length: 12 residues. Trimming took 3 bases from V and 8 from J; bases not matched to a gene: 5. The germline CDR1 and CDR2 sequences are DFQATT and SNEGSKA (reference sequence). CDR3 DNA: TGCAGTGCTAGTGATCAGGGGGTTACGCAGTATTTT. Protein sequence: CSASDQGVTQYF.

The chain carries TRBV7-2 and TRBJ2-7; 12 positions agree with TRBD2. The J call is uncertain, as TRBJ2-1 better fits the DNA end. Germline V gives CDR1 SGHTA, CDR2 FQGNSA. CDR3 length equals 17 residues. The CDR3 loop reads CASSLPTSGGLYNEQFF. The CDR3 DNA reads as TGTGCCAGCAGCTTGCCGACTAGCGGGGGATTATACAATGAGCAGTTCTTC.

The chain carries TRBV9 and TRBJ2-3, with D possibly being TRBD2 (7 bases). The CDR3 runs to 21 residues. Trimming took 0 bases from V and 4 from J, leaving 30 bases between them. Per germline, CDR1 SGDLS and CDR2 YYNGEE. The CDR3 nucleotides are TGTGCCAGCAGCGTAGAGGAGGGGCCAGGGGAGGGTCCATTATTCCCAGATACGCAGTATTTT. Its protein is CASSVEEGPGEGPLFPDTQYF.

V gene TRBV25-1 combines with J gene TRBJ2-5; D ambiguous. Per the germline V gene, CDR1 is MGHDK and CDR2 is SYGVNS. Trimming removed 10 bases from V and 5 bases from J, with 17 bases in between. The CDR3 is 13 amino acids. The CDR3 protein is CATGFNLGETQYF. The CDR3 DNA reads TGTGCCACCGGGTTTAATCTCGGGGAGACCCAGTACTTC.

The V and J genes are TRBV6-1 and TRBJ2-3; no clear D. The germline V gene has CDR1 MNHNS and CDR2 SASEGT. The CDR3 spans 17 residues. The ends were cut back, 4 bases at V and 5 bases at J, with 22 bases in the middle. Here the CDR3 reads CASSAPVAPRGLDTQYF. As DNA, the CDR3 is TGTGCCAGCAGTGCCCCAGTTGCGCCTCGCGGTCTAGATACGCAGTATTTT.

This clonotype was picked up a small number of times. This rearrangement joins TRBV7-2 to TRBJ2-5; D possibly uses TRBD1 or TRBD2 (5 bases each). V shed 0 bases and J shed 1 base, with 9 bases lying between them. The germline CDR1 and CDR2 sequences are SGHTA and FQGNSA. CDR3 length equals 15 residues. CDR3 sequence: CASSLAPGPQETQYF. The CDR3 coding sequence is TGTGCCAGCAGCTTAGCACCGGGACCCCAAGAGACCCAGTACTTC.

This chain links TRBV7-2 with TRBJ2-3, with D possibly TRBD1 on 5 matching bases. CDR1 is SGHTA, CDR2 FQGNSA, per germline. The CDR3 length is 15 residues. The V end was cut by 0 bases, the J end by 1 base, with 8 bases between. CDR3 nucleotide sequence: TGTGCCAGCAGCTTAGCGGGGCCCGGCACAGATACGCAGTATTTT. Protein: CASSLAGPGTDTQYF.

The table lists this clonotype with many counts. This rearrangement joins TRBV7-9 to TRBJ2-5, with 7 bases identical to TRBD1. The junction had 8 bases not matched to a gene; V was cut back by 1 base and J by 6 bases. The CDR3 extends over 15 amino acids. CDR1 is SEHNR and CDR2 is FQNEAQ in the germline V gene (reference sequence). The CDR3 bases are TGTGCCAGCAGCTTAGGCCCGGGACAGAAAAAGACCCAGTACTTC. Protein: CASSLGPGQKKTQYF. Full variable domain (remainder filled in from reference TRBV7-9 and TRBJ2-5): DTGVSQNPRHKITKRGQNVTFRCDPISEHNRLYWYRQTLGQGPEFLTYFQNEAQLEKSRLLSDRFSAERPKGSFSTLEIQRTEQGDSAMYLCASSLGPGQKKTQYFGPGTRLLVL.

This sequence joins TRBV7-9 and TRBJ2-3; D unresolved. Germline values: CDR1 SEHNR, CDR2 FQNEAQ (reference sequence). This CDR3 spans 13 amino acids. V shed 4 bases and J shed 5 bases, with 10 bases lying between them. The CDR3 sequence is CASSSKWRDTQYF. DNA of the CDR3: TGTGCCAGCAGCTCAAAATGGCGAGATACGCAGTATTTT.

This rearrangement joins TRBV20-1 to TRBJ2-1; D uncertain. Germline values: CDR1 DFQATT, CDR2 SNEGSKA (reference sequence). The CDR3 runs to 12 residues. V lost 3 bases and J lost 10, with 13 bases in between. The CDR3 DNA sequence: TGCAGTGCTAGCCCCGTTTACTACGAGCAGTTCTTC. It codes for CSASPVYYEQFF.

This chain connects TRBV6-2 or TRBV6-3 to TRBJ2-1, with D maybe TRBD2 (6 bases). The germline V gene encodes CDR1 MNHEY and CDR2 SVGEGT. Trimming took off 2 bases at V and 10 bases at J, with 12 bases between the two ends. The CDR3 sequence is 13 residues long. Here the CDR3 DNA reads TGTGCCAGCAGTTACGTAGCGGTCCGAGAGCAGTTCTTC. As protein: CASSYVAVREQFF.